A single sample is the source of the 22 T cell receptor beta chains below, sequenced in a study of cytomegalovirus exposure and HLA in healthy donors. Only in-frame clones appear in the TCRdb table, and some are missing; sequencing was by immunoSEQ multiplex PCR. Of roughly 80,000 clones in the sample, approximately 93% were seen once. The specimen was PBMCs. The source of these receptors is a woman younger than 30 in good health and CMV-seronegative.

The chain is built from TRBV7-3 and TRBJ2-7; TRBD1 might be the D (5 bases). The CDR3 runs to 19 residues. The germline V gene encodes CDR1 SGHTA and CDR2 FQGTGA. With 1 base removed from V and 3 bases from J, the gap between germline ends came to 25 bases. The CDR3 DNA sequence: TGTGCCAGCAGCTTAATTTTCCCGGAAGGCGGACATTCTCGCTACGAGCAGTACTTC. Encoded protein: CASSLIFPEGGHSRYEQYF.

The chain employs TRBV28 and TRBJ2-5, with 7 nucleotides matching TRBD1. V lost 4 bases, J lost 2 bases, and 1 base stayed unmatched. Germline V gene lookup returns CDR1 MDHEN and CDR2 SYDVKM. The CDR3 runs 13 residues. For the CDR3, the DNA is TGTGCCAGCAGTTCGGGACAGCAAGAGACCCAGTACTTC. It specifies CASSSGQQETQYF.

CDR3 DNA sequence: TGTGCCAGCAGTGAAGATAGGGACAGGGGGCGTCAAGGCTCTGGGGCCAACGTCCTGACTTTC. This encodes CASSEDRDRGRQGSGANVLTF. This chain connects TRBV2 to TRBJ2-6; 12 positions agree with TRBD1. This CDR3 comprises 21 residues. J gave up 0 bases and V 1 base, and 10 bases lay outside the gene matches. Germline values: CDR1 SNHLY, CDR2 FYNNEI.

J is TRBJ2-7 and V is TRBV18; D is possibly TRBD2 (5 bases). This CDR3 contains 15 residues. Germline V lookup: CDR1 KGHSH, CDR2 LQKENI. Trimming cost V 1 base and J 4 bases, with 14 bases left between them. The CDR3 loop is CASSPRASRTYEQYF. The DNA for the CDR3 is TGTGCCAGCTCACCACGGGCTAGCCGTACTTACGAGCAGTACTTC.

V gene TRBV5-5 combines with J gene TRBJ1-1, with TRBD1 as a possible D gene (5 bases). The V and J ends lost 4 bases and 0 bases respectively, with 10 bases between them. Germline values: CDR1 SGHKS, CDR2 YYEKEE (reference sequence). This CDR3 has 14 amino acids. The CDR3, as DNA: TGTGCCAGCAGCCGCGACAGTCTGAACACTGAAGCTTTCTTT. Translation: CASSRDSLNTEAFF.

The chain combines TRBV5-1 with TRBJ2-1; TRBD2 might be the D (5 bases). The CDR3 totals 16 residues. V lost 1 base and J lost 0, with 11 bases in between. Germline loops: CDR1 SGHRS, CDR2 YFSETQ. The CDR3 coding sequence is TGCGCCAGCAGCTTGCCGGGCGGAGGCTCCTACAATGAGCAGTTCTTC. Residues: CASSLPGGGSYNEQFF.

The chain links TRBV10-1 to TRBJ2-1, with TRBD2 matching over 9 bases. Trimming took 5 bases from V and 0 from J; bases not matched to a gene: 2. The V gene's germline CDR1 is WNHNN and CDR2 SYGVQD (reference sequence). The CDR3 runs to 15 residues. Here the CDR3 DNA reads TGCGCCAGCAGTCAGACTAGCGGCTCCTACAATGAGCAGTTCTTC. Translating it yields CASSQTSGSYNEQFF.

This chain connects TRBV7-9 to TRBJ2-7; possibly TRBD1 for D (5 bases). CDR1 is SEHNR, CDR2 FQNEAQ, per germline (reference sequence). This CDR3 contains 11 residues. Trimming took 1 base from V and 11 from J, leaving 9 bases between them. The CDR3 region has the DNA TGTGCCAGCAGCTTAGGGGGCCAAGAGTACTTC. Protein: CASSLGGQEYF.

In its sample, this clone was seen once. The V call is TRBV15, the J call TRBJ2-1; the match to TRBD2 covers 12 bases. Unmatched junction bases numbered 7, after V lost 0 bases and J lost 4 bases. The CDR3 extends over 18 amino acids. Germline V gives CDR1 LNHNV, CDR2 YYDKDF (reference sequence). As DNA, the CDR3 is TGTGCCACCAGCAGAGAGGAGCTAGCGGGAGGGTCTTACAATGAGCAGTTCTTC. Encoded protein: CATSREELAGGSYNEQFF.

This sequence joins TRBV5-4 and TRBJ2-1; TRBD2 agrees at 7 bases. This CDR3 is built from 16 residues. Germline CDR1 is SGHNT and CDR2 is YYREEE (reference sequence). V trimming: 5 bases; J trimming: 0 bases; junction bases outside the gene matches: 8. This CDR3 is CASSTIRDYSYNEQFF. The CDR3 nucleotides are TGTGCCAGCAGTACAATACGGGACTACTCCTACAATGAGCAGTTCTTC. Variable domain in full (rest from reference TRBV5-4 and TRBJ2-1): ETGVTQSPTHLIKTRGQQVTLRCSSQSGHNTVSWYQQALGQGPQFIFQYYREEENGRGNFPPRFSGLQFPNYSSELNVNALELDDSALYLCASSTIRDYSYNEQFFGPGTRLTVL.

The rearrangement uses TRBV30 and TRBJ1-5, with 11 bases matching TRBD1. The CDR3 is 17 amino acids. V was pared by 2 bases and J by 1 base, with 7 bases of the junction left unmatched. Germline V CDR1 and CDR2: GTSNPN, SVGIG (reference sequence). The CDR3 nucleotides read TGTGCCTGGAGTCCCGGACAGGGGGCGGGAAGCAATCAGCCCCAGCATTTT. It yields the protein CAWSPGQGAGSNQPQHF.

This chain joins TRBV6-6 and TRBJ1-5; D call uncertain. Trimming took off 0 bases at V and 7 bases at J, with 13 bases between the two ends. Per the germline V gene, CDR1 is MNHNY and CDR2 is SVGAGI (reference sequence). The CDR3 consists of 15 residues. For the CDR3, the DNA is TGTGCCAGCAGTTACTCCCCCGGGGTAGCCCAGCCCCAGCATTTT. Translation gives CASSYSPGVAQPQHF.

This CDR3 is CASGGLAGASYNEQFF. CDR3 in DNA: TGTGCTAGTGGTGGGCTAGCGGGAGCGTCCTACAATGAGCAGTTCTTC. V gene TRBV12-5 combines with J gene TRBJ2-1, with 10 bases fitting TRBD2. V was clipped by 5 bases and J by 1 base; unmatched bases: 5. This CDR3 is built from 16 residues. The germline V gene encodes CDR1 LGHNT and CDR2 FRNRAP.

The chain is built from TRBV27 and TRBJ2-7; D is perhaps TRBD2 (6 bases). Germline lookup yields CDR1 MNHEY and CDR2 SMNVEV (reference sequence). This CDR3 is built from 15 residues. V shed 5 bases and J shed 4 bases, with 18 bases lying between them. The DNA of the CDR3 is TGTGCCAGCAGTCCGTGGGGGGTAGGGAGATACGAGCAGTACTTC. Its protein product is CASSPWGVGRYEQYF.

CDR3 in DNA: TGTGCCAGCAGCCGCCTCGGGACTCAAGAGACCCAGTACTTC. This sequence encodes CASSRLGTQETQYF. The chain combines TRBV6-5 with TRBJ2-5; tentatively, D is TRBD2 (6 bases). Germline V gene data show CDR1 as MNHEY and CDR2 as SVGAGI. The CDR3 is 14 residues long. V was cut by 6 bases and J by 2 bases, with 13 bases left in between.

This chain connects TRBV7-2 to TRBJ1-1; the match to TRBD1 covers 9 bases. The CDR3 has 16 amino acids. V shed 1 base and J 8 bases; nucleotides not matched to a gene: 11. Germline V gene sequence: CDR1 SGHTA, CDR2 FQGNSA. CDR3 bases: TGTGCCAGCAGCTTAGAACCAGTGACAGGGGGTCGGGAAGCTTTCTTT. It yields the protein CASSLEPVTGGREAFF.

This clone has just one count. The rearrangement uses TRBV18 and TRBJ2-5; 8 nucleotides align to TRBD1. CDR1 is KGHSH and CDR2 is LQKENI in the germline V gene. The CDR3 totals 15 residues. After removal of 3 bases from V and 4 bases from J, the junction contained 7 bases not matched to a gene. The CDR3 region has the DNA TGTGCCAGCTCACCGAGCGGACAGGGTAGAGAGACCCAGTACTTC. Its translation is CASSPSGQGRETQYF.

This clone occurred once. The chain recombines TRBV9 with TRBJ2-1; a weak D match, TRBD2 (6 bases). Germline V gene lookup returns CDR1 SGDLS and CDR2 YYNGEE. CDR3 size: 18 residues. V was clipped by 4 bases and J by 0 bases, with 20 bases between them. The chain's CDR3 is CASSPLRWGEGSYNEQFF. The CDR3 region has the DNA TGTGCCAGCAGCCCCCTCCGTTGGGGGGAAGGCTCCTACAATGAGCAGTTCTTC.

This clone was picked up one time. V gene TRBV7-2 combines with J gene TRBJ2-7; 7 bases map to TRBD1. Losses at the gene ends were 5 bases for V and 3 bases for J; bases not matched to a gene: 13. Germline V CDR1 and CDR2: SGHTA, FQGNSA. The CDR3 covers 16 residues. DNA of the CDR3: TGTGCCAGCAGCCCAACAGGGGCGGCGGGTCTCTACGAGCAGTACTTC. This encodes CASSPTGAAGLYEQYF.

A single count supports this clone. The V and J genes are TRBV4-1 and TRBJ2-5; D not resolved. CDR1 and CDR2 from the germline V gene are MGHRA and YSYEKL. The length of the CDR3 is 15 residues. Trimming removed 0 bases from V and 8 bases from J, with 16 bases in between. CDR3 loop: CASSQDQARKSTQYF. DNA of the CDR3: TGCGCCAGCAGCCAAGATCAAGCGAGGAAGAGTACCCAGTACTTC.

This chain uses TRBV4-1 with TRBJ2-7, with 7 nucleotides matching TRBD1. CDR1 and CDR2 from the germline V gene are MGHRA and YSYEKL. The V and J ends lost 0 bases and 1 base, in that order; junction bases with no gene match: 0. CDR3 length: 14 residues. The CDR3: CASSQEDRSYEQYF. DNA for the CDR3: TGCGCCAGCAGCCAAGAGGACAGGTCCTACGAGCAGTACTTC.

This chain joins TRBV27 and TRBJ2-1, with 12 positions matching TRBD1. V shed 8 bases and J 6 bases; nucleotides not matched to a gene: 8. There are 15 residues in the CDR3. The germline V gene has CDR1 MNHEY and CDR2 SMNVEV (reference sequence). The CDR3 spells CASGTGTGGRNEQFF. The CDR3 bases are TGTGCCAGCGGTACCGGGACAGGGGGCCGCAATGAGCAGTTCTTC.